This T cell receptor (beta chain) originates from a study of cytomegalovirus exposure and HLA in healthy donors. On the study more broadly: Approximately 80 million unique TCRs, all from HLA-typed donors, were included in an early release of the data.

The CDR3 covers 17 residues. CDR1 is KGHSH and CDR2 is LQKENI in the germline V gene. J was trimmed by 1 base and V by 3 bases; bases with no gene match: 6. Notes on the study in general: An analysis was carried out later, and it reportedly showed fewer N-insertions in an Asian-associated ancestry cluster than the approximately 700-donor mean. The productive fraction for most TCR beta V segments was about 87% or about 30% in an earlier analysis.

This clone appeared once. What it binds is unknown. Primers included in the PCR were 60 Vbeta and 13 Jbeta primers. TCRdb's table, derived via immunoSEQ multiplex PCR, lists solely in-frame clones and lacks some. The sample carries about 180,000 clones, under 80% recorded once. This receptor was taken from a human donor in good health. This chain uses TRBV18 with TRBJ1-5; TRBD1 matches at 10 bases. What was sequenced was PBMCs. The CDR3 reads CASSPSGTGDSNQPQHF. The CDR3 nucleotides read TGTGCCAGCTCACCCTCCGGGACAGGGGACAGCAATCAGCCCCAGCATTTT.